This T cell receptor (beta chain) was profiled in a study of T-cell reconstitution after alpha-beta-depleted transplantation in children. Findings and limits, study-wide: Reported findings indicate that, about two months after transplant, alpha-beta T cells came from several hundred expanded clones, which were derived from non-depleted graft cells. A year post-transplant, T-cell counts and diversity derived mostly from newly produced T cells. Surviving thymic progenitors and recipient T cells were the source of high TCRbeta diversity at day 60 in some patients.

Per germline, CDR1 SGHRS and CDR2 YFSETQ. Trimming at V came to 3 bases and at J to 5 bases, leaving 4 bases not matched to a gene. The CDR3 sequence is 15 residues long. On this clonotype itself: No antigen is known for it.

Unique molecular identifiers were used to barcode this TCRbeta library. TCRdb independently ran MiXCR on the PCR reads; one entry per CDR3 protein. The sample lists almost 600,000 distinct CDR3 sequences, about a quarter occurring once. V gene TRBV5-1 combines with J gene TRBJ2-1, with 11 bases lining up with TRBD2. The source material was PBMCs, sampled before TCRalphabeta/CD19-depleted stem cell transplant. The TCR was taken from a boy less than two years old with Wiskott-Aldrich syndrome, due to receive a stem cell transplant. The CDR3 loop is CASSSRLAGNNEQFF. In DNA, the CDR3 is TGCGCCAGCAGCTCGCGACTAGCGGGGAACAATGAGCAGTTCTTC.